The 23 T cell receptor beta chains below come from one sample, sequenced in a study of long-term antiretroviral therapy in people with HIV. This was the immunoSEQ v3.0 assay at survey level. This table comes from immunoSEQ multiplex PCR, and its TCRdb copy is limited to in-frame clones, with some not included. The repertoire includes 25,000 to 35,000 clones, 75% to 90% of them detected once, and approximately 3.6% sits in the top ten. This material consisted of unsorted PBMCs, taken 0.8 years before starting antiretroviral therapy. Source of these receptors: a man between 18 and 29 years old with HIV.

The V call is TRBV29-1, the J call TRBJ1-1; D is uncertain. Per germline, CDR1 SQVTM and CDR2 ANQGSEA. This CDR3 has 14 residues. V gave up 3 bases and J gave up 1 base, with 12 bases separating them. CDR3 region: CSVERSVSNTEAFF. The CDR3 DNA follows: TGCAGCGTTGAGAGATCAGTTTCGAACACTGAAGCTTTCTTT.

The chain couples TRBV9 to TRBJ1-1; D remains ambiguous. The CDR3 covers 13 residues. The V and J ends lost 4 bases and 8 bases respectively, with 15 bases between them. Per germline, CDR1 SGDLS and CDR2 YYNGEE. This CDR3 reads CASSPNAADEAFF. The CDR3 DNA reads as TGTGCCAGCAGCCCCAATGCAGCCGACGAAGCTTTCTTT.

The CDR3 coding sequence is TGTGCCTCGACTCGGCTAGCCTTCGAGCAGTTCTTC. This sequence encodes CASTRLAFEQFF. The gene calls are TRBV7-9 and TRBJ2-1, with D maybe TRBD2 (5 bases). CDR1 and CDR2 (germline): SEHNR, FQNEAQ (reference sequence). Between the trimmed V and J ends, which lost 11 bases and 10 bases, there was a span of 18 bases. The CDR3 is 12 amino acids.

This chain joins TRBV27 and TRBJ1-1, with TRBD1 as a possible D gene (5 bases). This CDR3 is built from 15 residues. Trimming shortened V by 6 bases and J by 1 base, and 15 bases separated the two germline ends. Germline loops: CDR1 MNHEY, CDR2 SMNVEV (reference sequence). The CDR3 is CASRPNTGPNTEAFF. CDR3 bases: TGTGCCAGCAGACCCAACACAGGCCCGAACACTGAAGCTTTCTTT.

The J gene is TRBJ2-4, the V gene TRBV10-2; TRBD2 agrees at 10 bases. The CDR3 runs 19 residues. From germline, CDR1 is WSHSY and CDR2 SAAADI. V trimming: 1 base; J trimming: 0 bases; junction bases outside the gene matches: 9. DNA for the CDR3: TGCGCCAGCAGTGAGTTTCTGCTAGCGGGAGTTGCAGCCAAAAACATTCAGTACTTC. Protein product: CASSEFLLAGVAAKNIQYF.

The rearrangement joins TRBV7-2 to TRBJ1-2; no reliable D call. V dropped 6 bases and J dropped 8 bases, with 16 bases sitting between them. The CDR3 covers 13 residues. Germline loops: CDR1 SGHTA, CDR2 FQGNSA. The CDR3 spells CASSHGVDQGYTF. The CDR3 coding sequence is TGTGCCAGCAGTCATGGGGTAGATCAGGGCTACACCTTC.

The V call is TRBV11-2, the J call TRBJ2-5; 9 nucleotides agree with TRBD2. This CDR3 spans 12 amino acids. CDR1 and CDR2 (germline): SGHAT, FQNNGV. Trimming took 6 bases from V and 4 from J; bases not matched to a gene: 0. The CDR3 is CASRLAGETQYF. For the CDR3, the DNA is TGTGCCAGCAGACTAGCGGGAGAGACCCAGTACTTC. Full variable domain (remainder filled in from reference TRBV11-2 and TRBJ2-5): EAGVAQSPRYKIIEKRQSVAFWCNPISGHATLYWYQQILGQGPKLLIQFQNNGVVDDSQLPKDRFSAERLKGVDSTLKIQPAKLEDSAVYLCASRLAGETQYFGPGTRLLVL.

The chain carries TRBV29-1 and TRBJ1-1; D is unresolved. CDR1 is SQVTM and CDR2 is ANQGSEA in the germline V gene. With 4 bases removed from V and 5 bases from J, the gap between germline ends came to 14 bases. The CDR3 sequence is 13 residues long. CDR3 in DNA: TGCAGCGTTGCAAAAGGGTACGGTACTGAAGCTTTCTTT. Amino acid sequence: CSVAKGYGTEAFF.

This chain connects TRBV4-3 to TRBJ2-1; the D gene is possibly TRBD2 (5 bases). Deletions cut 3 bases from V and 1 base from J, with 10 bases between. There are 15 residues in the CDR3. The V gene's germline CDR1 is LGHNA and CDR2 YSLEER. The CDR3 reads CASSQLRGSYNEQFF. CDR3 nucleotides: TGCGCCAGCAGCCAGTTACGGGGATCCTACAATGAGCAGTTCTTC.

This chain connects TRBV4-1 to TRBJ1-1; weak D call: TRBD1 (5 bases). CDR1 is MGHRA and CDR2 is YSYEKL in the germline V gene. CDR3 length equals 15 residues. The V end lost 4 bases, the J end lost 1 base, and 13 bases lay between the germline ends. CDR3 region: CASSRDSSWNTEAFF. DNA for the CDR3: TGCGCCAGCAGCCGAGACAGCTCCTGGAACACTGAAGCTTTCTTT.

The chain uses TRBV19 and TRBJ1-5, with 9 bases identical to TRBD1. Per germline, CDR1 LNHDA and CDR2 SQIVND (reference sequence). The length of the CDR3 is 15 residues. J lost 2 bases, V lost 7 bases, and 6 bases had no gene match. The DNA for the CDR3 is TGTGCCAGTAATCCAGACAGGGGGGGCAATCAGCCCCAGCATTTT. Protein: CASNPDRGGNQPQHF.

This chain connects TRBV5-6 to TRBJ2-2; D remains unclear. V was shortened by 5 bases and J by 1 base, with 12 bases between the two germline ends. Germline CDR1 is SGHDT and CDR2 is YYEEEE. This CDR3 contains 15 residues. For the CDR3, the DNA is TGTGCCAGCAGACCCCTCGTCGAGAACACCGGGGAGCTGTTTTTT. This sequence encodes CASRPLVENTGELFF.

The J gene is TRBJ2-2, the V gene TRBV5-1, with D perhaps being TRBD1 or TRBD2 (5 bases each). The germline CDR1 and CDR2 sequences are SGHRS and YFSETQ. This CDR3 region has 16 residues. Trimming stripped 6 bases from V and 0 bases from J, with 15 bases between. The CDR3 DNA sequence: TGCGCCAGCAAATGGGGCGAGGGCCCGAACACCGGGGAGCTGTTTTTT. Its translation: CASKWGEGPNTGELFF.

The chain is built from TRBV30 and TRBJ2-6; 11 bases are shared with TRBD1. Unmatched junction bases numbered 2, after V lost 8 bases and J lost 2 bases. The CDR3 runs 14 residues. The germline V gene encodes CDR1 GTSNPN and CDR2 SVGIG (reference sequence). For the CDR3, the DNA is TGTGCCGGGACAGGGGGAACTGGGGCCAACGTCCTGACTTTC. As protein: CAGTGGTGANVLTF.

The V and J genes are TRBV2 and TRBJ2-1; the D gene is possibly TRBD1 (5 bases). This CDR3 has 12 residues. Between the trimmed V and J ends, which lost 6 bases and 6 bases, there was a span of 9 bases. Per the germline V gene, CDR1 is SNHLY and CDR2 is FYNNEI. CDR3 region: CASSRVGNEQFF. CDR3 DNA sequence: TGTGCCAGCAGCAGGGTAGGCAATGAGCAGTTCTTC.

The chain recombines TRBV15 with TRBJ1-1; D unclear. Trimming pared 5 bases from V and 0 bases from J, leaving 7 bases between. The CDR3 runs 13 residues. Germline V gene lookup returns CDR1 LNHNV and CDR2 YYDKDF (reference sequence). CDR3 loop: CATSEGLNTEAFF. CDR3 nucleotides: TGTGCCACCAGCGAGGGTTTGAACACTGAAGCTTTCTTT.

V and J are TRBV19 and TRBJ1-3; D remains ambiguous. Deletions cut 3 bases from V and 0 bases from J, with 9 bases between. This CDR3 has 15 residues. Germline V gene lookup returns CDR1 LNHDA and CDR2 SQIVND (reference sequence). The CDR3, as DNA: TGTGCCAGTAGTATCGGAGAACACTCTGGAAACACCATATATTTT. Protein sequence: CASSIGEHSGNTIYF.

J is TRBJ1-5 and V is TRBV18; 8 nucleotides line up with TRBD1. The CDR3 is 14 residues long. The trim removed 6 bases at V and 5 bases at J, leaving 6 bases unmatched. CDR1 KGHSH and CDR2 LQKENI come from the germline V gene. Here the CDR3 reads CASSRNRGDQPQHF. The CDR3 coding sequence is TGTGCCAGCTCGCGAAACAGGGGGGATCAGCCCCAGCATTTT. The full variable domain, its missing parts supplied by reference TRBV18 and TRBJ1-5, is NAGVMQNPRHLVRRRGQEARLRCSPMKGHSHVYWYRQLPEEGLKFMVYLQKENIIDESGMPKERFSAEFPKEGPSILRIQQVVRGDSAAYFCASSRNRGDQPQHFGDGTRLSIL.

The V gene is TRBV5-1, the J gene TRBJ1-1; D is unresolved. Between the trimmed V and J ends, which lost 4 bases and 0 bases, there was a span of 13 bases. This CDR3 spans 15 amino acids. The germline V gene encodes CDR1 SGHRS and CDR2 YFSETQ. CDR3 bases: TGCGCCAGCAGCACTCTTGGAACGCTGAACACTGAAGCTTTCTTT. Its translation: CASSTLGTLNTEAFF. Full variable domain (remainder filled in from reference TRBV5-1 and TRBJ1-1): KAGVTQTPRYLIKTRGQQVTLSCSPISGHRSVSWYQQTPGQGLQFLFEYFSETQRNKGNFPGRFSGRQFSNSRSEMNVSTLELGDSALYLCASSTLGTLNTEAFFGQGTRLTVV.

The chain links TRBV25-1 to TRBJ2-5; 7 nucleotides align to TRBD2. V shed 8 bases and J 5 bases; nucleotides not matched to a gene: 5. The CDR3 is 12 residues long. Germline assignment: CDR1 MGHDK and CDR2 SYGVNS. CDR3 in amino acids: CASGGLRETQYF. CDR3 coding DNA: TGTGCCAGCGGGGGACTACGGGAGACCCAGTACTTC.

The V gene is TRBV6-5, the J gene TRBJ2-1; 7 bases map to TRBD2. With V trimmed by 0 bases and J by 4 bases, 6 bases remained unmatched. The germline CDR1 and CDR2 sequences are MNHEY and SVGAGI. This CDR3 has 16 amino acids. The CDR3 sequence is CASSYSSGEGYNEQFF. CDR3 nucleotides: TGTGCCAGCAGTTACTCGAGCGGGGAGGGGTACAATGAGCAGTTCTTC.

This chain uses TRBV5-1 with TRBJ1-1, with 8 bases aligning to TRBD1. The CDR3 extends over 15 amino acids. V shed 0 bases, J shed 6 bases, and the junction held 7 bases outside the gene matches. CDR1 is SGHRS, CDR2 YFSETQ, per germline. The CDR3 sequence is CASSLGQGSWAEAFF. The CDR3 coding sequence is TGCGCCAGCAGCTTGGGACAGGGGTCATGGGCTGAAGCTTTCTTT.

CDR3: CASSVRGETQYF. The DNA of the CDR3 is TGTGCCAGCAGTGTTAGAGGGGAGACCCAGTACTTC. This rearrangement joins TRBV2 to TRBJ2-5, with D possibly matching TRBD2 (5 bases). Germline V lookup: CDR1 SNHLY, CDR2 FYNNEI. CDR3 length: 12 amino acids. V lost 4 bases and J 5 bases, leaving 8 bases between the germline ends.